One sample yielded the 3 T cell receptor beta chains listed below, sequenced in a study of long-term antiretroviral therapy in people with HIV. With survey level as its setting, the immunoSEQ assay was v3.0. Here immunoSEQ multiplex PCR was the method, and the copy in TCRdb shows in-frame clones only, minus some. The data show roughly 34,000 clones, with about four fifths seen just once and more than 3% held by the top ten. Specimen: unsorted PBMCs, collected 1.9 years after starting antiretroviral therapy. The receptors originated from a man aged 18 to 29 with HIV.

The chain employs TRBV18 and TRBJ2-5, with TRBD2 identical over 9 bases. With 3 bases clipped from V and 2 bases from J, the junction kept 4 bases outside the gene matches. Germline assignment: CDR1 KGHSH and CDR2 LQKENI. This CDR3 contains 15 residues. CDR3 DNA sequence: TGTGCCAGCTCACCTTTCGCGGGGGGGCAAGAGACCCAGTACTTC. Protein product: CASSPFAGGQETQYF.

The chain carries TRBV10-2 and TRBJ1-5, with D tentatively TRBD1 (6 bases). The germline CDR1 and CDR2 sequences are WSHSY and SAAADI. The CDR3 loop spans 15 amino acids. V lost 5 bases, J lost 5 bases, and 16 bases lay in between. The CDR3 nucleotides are TGCGCCAGCAGTCCAACAGGGCGCACCGATCAGCCCCAGCATTTT. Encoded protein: CASSPTGRTDQPQHF.

This chain's CDR3 is CASSPPGTVTDTQYF. The DNA of the CDR3 is TGTGCCAGCTCCCCCCCCGGGACAGTCACAGATACGCAGTATTTT. This rearrangement joins TRBV18 to TRBJ2-3, with 7 bases lining up with TRBD1. CDR3 length equals 15 residues. The V segment lost 6 bases and the J segment 2 bases; nucleotides outside the gene matches: 8. Germline V gene sequence: CDR1 KGHSH, CDR2 LQKENI. The variable domain in full, with the rest retrieved from reference TRBV18 and TRBJ2-3, is NAGVMQNPRHLVRRRGQEARLRCSPMKGHSHVYWYRQLPEEGLKFMVYLQKENIIDESGMPKERFSAEFPKEGPSILRIQQVVRGDSAAYFCASSPPGTVTDTQYFGPGTRLTVL.